This entry lists 22 T cell receptor beta chains sequenced from one sample in a study of T cells in localized non-small cell lung cancer. Profiling relied on immunoSEQ multiplex PCR, and the TCRdb table lists in-frame clones only, not all of them. The sample lists around 39,000 clones; around nine tenths were seen once. Source: peripheral blood, taken before any cancer treatment. The receptors originated from a woman aged 40-69 years with stage I lung adenocarcinoma.

The rearrangement joins TRBV28 to TRBJ1-1; D gene uncertain. The CDR3 covers 12 residues. The V end lost 2 bases, the J end lost 0 bases, and 1 base lay between the germline ends. The germline CDR1 and CDR2 sequences are MDHEN and SYDVKM. DNA for the CDR3: TGTGCCAGCAGTTTAATGAACACTGAAGCTTTCTTT. As protein: CASSLMNTEAFF.

The chain joins TRBV7-9 to TRBJ1-4, with TRBD1 identical over 8 bases. The germline V gene encodes CDR1 SEHNR and CDR2 FQNEAQ (reference sequence). V was pared by 5 bases and J by 7 bases, with 9 bases of the junction left unmatched. This CDR3 comprises 15 residues. CDR3 region: CASSPPGTGGEKLFF. The CDR3 bases are TGTGCCAGCAGCCCCCCCGGAACAGGGGGTGAAAAACTGTTTTTT.

The chain couples TRBV11-2 to TRBJ2-1; no definite D call. Germline V CDR1 and CDR2: SGHAT, FQNNGV. This CDR3 comprises 12 residues. The V end was cut by 1 base, the J end by 6 bases, with 4 bases between. The CDR3 sequence is CASSLGSNEQFF. In nucleotides, the CDR3 is TGTGCCAGCAGCTTAGGTTCCAATGAGCAGTTCTTC. Full variable domain (missing parts from reference TRBV11-2 and TRBJ2-1): EAGVAQSPRYKIIEKRQSVAFWCNPISGHATLYWYQQILGQGPKLLIQFQNNGVVDDSQLPKDRFSAERLKGVDSTLKIQPAKLEDSAVYLCASSLGSNEQFFGPGTRLTVL.

The V and J genes are TRBV7-9 and TRBJ2-5, with D perhaps TRBD1 or TRBD2 (5 bases each). Deletions cut 5 bases from V and 5 bases from J, with 18 bases between. CDR1 and CDR2 (germline): SEHNR, FQNEAQ (reference sequence). The CDR3 covers 15 residues. CDR3 DNA sequence: TGTGCCAGCAGCCTAGGACGGGGACGAGTTGAGACCCAGTACTTC. It codes for CASSLGRGRVETQYF.

This chain joins TRBV4-1 and TRBJ2-7, with 9 bases matching TRBD1. This CDR3 comprises 15 residues. Looked up from germline, CDR1 is MGHRA and CDR2 is YSYEKL. The J segment lost 5 bases and the V segment lost 5 bases, leaving 10 bases of the junction unmatched. This chain's CDR3 is CASSTPGTGTHEQYF. The CDR3 region has the DNA TGCGCCAGCAGCACCCCCGGGACAGGGACCCACGAGCAGTACTTC.

The rearrangement uses TRBV25-1 and TRBJ2-7; perhaps TRBD2 as D (6 bases). Per germline, CDR1 MGHDK and CDR2 SYGVNS. V was cut by 6 bases and J by 2 bases, with 8 bases left in between. The CDR3 is 12 amino acids. The CDR3 loop is CASRGGTYEQYF. In nucleotides, the CDR3 is TGTGCCAGCAGGGGGGGTACCTACGAGCAGTACTTC.

The chain carries TRBV7-6 and TRBJ2-3, with D uncertain. Germline CDR1 and CDR2: SGHVS and FNYEAQ. The CDR3 contains 12 residues. The V end was cut by 5 bases, the J end by 4 bases, with 7 bases between. As DNA, the CDR3 is TGTGCCAGCAGCCGGTGGGCAGATACGCAGTATTTT. It yields the protein CASSRWADTQYF.

This clone occurred a few times. This chain uses TRBV7-9 with TRBJ2-2, with D uncertain. Trimming cost V 7 bases and J 1 base, with 7 bases left between them. This CDR3 region has 13 residues. In germline, CDR1 is SEHNR, CDR2 FQNEAQ (reference sequence). In nucleotides, the CDR3 is TGTGCCAGCACATCCGAGAACACCGGGGAGCTGTTTTTT. Its translation: CASTSENTGELFF.

The rearrangement links TRBV2 to TRBJ1-5, with D tentatively TRBD1 (6 bases). Germline-derived CDR1 and CDR2 are SNHLY and FYNNEI. The CDR3 consists of 15 residues. Trimming took 5 bases from V and 0 from J, leaving 11 bases between them. In DNA, the CDR3 is TGTGCCAGCAGTTTACAGGGACTTAGCAATCAGCCCCAGCATTTT. It is translated as CASSLQGLSNQPQHF.

The genes are TRBV6-6 and TRBJ1-2, with a possible D match to TRBD1 (5 bases). The CDR3 totals 13 residues. V lost 3 bases and J 8 bases, leaving 13 bases between the germline ends. From germline, CDR1 is MNHNY and CDR2 SVGAGI (reference sequence). The CDR3 nucleotides are TGTGCCAGCAGTTATTCGGGGACGTTGGGCTACACCTTC. Protein sequence: CASSYSGTLGYTF.

The rearrangement links TRBV9 to TRBJ2-1; D possibly matches TRBD1 or TRBD2 (5 bases each). This CDR3 comprises 15 residues. The germline V and J ends were trimmed by 2 bases and 3 bases, with 12 bases remaining between them. Germline V CDR1 and CDR2: SGDLS, YYNGEE. The CDR3 region is CASSVSGADYNEQFF. The CDR3 DNA follows: TGTGCCAGCAGCGTCTCCGGGGCCGACTACAATGAGCAGTTCTTC.

This chain links TRBV7-9 with TRBJ2-7; 7 nucleotides align to TRBD2. The CDR3 spans 13 residues. Looked up from germline, CDR1 is SEHNR and CDR2 is FQNEAQ (reference sequence). Losses at the gene ends were 4 bases for V and 10 bases for J; bases not matched to a gene: 10. CDR3 DNA sequence: TGTGCCAGCAGCTCTGAAGGGAGGGCCCCCCAGTACTTC. This sequence encodes CASSSEGRAPQYF.

The gene calls are TRBV25-1 and TRBJ2-7, with TRBD1 identical over 8 bases. CDR3 length equals 14 residues. Per the germline V gene, CDR1 is MGHDK and CDR2 is SYGVNS. The trim removed 7 bases at V and 6 bases at J, leaving 11 bases unmatched. The CDR3 loop reads CASTRQGWGGEQYF. DNA for the CDR3: TGTGCCAGCACAAGACAGGGGTGGGGCGGCGAGCAGTACTTC.

The chain carries TRBV6-6 and TRBJ1-5; 7 bases fit TRBD1. The CDR3 contains 15 residues. Looked up from germline, CDR1 is MNHNY and CDR2 is SVGAGI (reference sequence). Unmatched junction bases numbered 7, after V lost 6 bases and J lost 2 bases. CDR3 DNA: TGTGCCAGCAGGGGCCAGGGGGAACGCAATCAGCCCCAGCATTTT. Translating it yields CASRGQGERNQPQHF.

The V call is TRBV7-9, the J call TRBJ1-1, with unresolved D. Germline V CDR1 and CDR2: SEHNR, FQNEAQ (reference sequence). The CDR3 runs 12 residues. The V gene lost 2 bases and the J gene lost 7 bases, with 8 bases spanning the gap. CDR3 protein: CASSLKTDEAFF. CDR3 coding DNA: TGTGCCAGCAGCTTAAAGACGGATGAAGCTTTCTTT.

V is TRBV5-1 and J is TRBJ2-2; D is unclear. The V end was cut by 0 bases, the J end by 11 bases, with 11 bases between. The CDR3 length is 13 residues. The germline gives CDR1 SGHRS, CDR2 YFSETQ. As DNA, the CDR3 is TGCGCCAGCAGCTTGGTCGGACCCTCCGAGCTGTTTTTT. Translating gives CASSLVGPSELFF. The full variable domain, its missing parts supplied by reference TRBV5-1 and TRBJ2-2, is KAGVTQTPRYLIKTRGQQVTLSCSPISGHRSVSWYQQTPGQGLQFLFEYFSETQRNKGNFPGRFSGRQFSNSRSEMNVSTLELGDSALYLCASSLVGPSELFFGEGSRLTVL.

The chain uses TRBV27 and TRBJ2-2, with 11 positions matching TRBD1. The trim removed 5 bases at V and 6 bases at J, leaving 5 bases unmatched. This CDR3 has 15 residues. Germline CDR1 reads MNHEY; CDR2 reads SMNVEV (reference sequence). This CDR3 is CASSPGQGAAGELFF. CDR3 nucleotides: TGTGCCAGCAGTCCTGGACAGGGGGCTGCCGGGGAGCTGTTTTTT.

The V call is TRBV30, the J call TRBJ1-1, with 9 bases matching TRBD1. The CDR3 consists of 14 residues. The V gene's germline CDR1 is GTSNPN and CDR2 SVGIG (reference sequence). Trimming at V came to 7 bases and at J to 1 base, leaving 7 bases not matched to a gene. The CDR3 reads CAYHIQGANTEAFF. As DNA, the CDR3 is TGTGCCTATCACATACAGGGGGCGAACACTGAAGCTTTCTTT.

The J gene is TRBJ2-1, the V gene TRBV19; weak D call: TRBD2 (5 bases). V lost 6 bases and J lost 4, with 19 bases in between. CDR1 and CDR2 (germline): LNHDA, SQIVND (reference sequence). CDR3 size: 16 residues. Here the CDR3 reads CASSSLHGGGYNEQFF. The CDR3 DNA sequence: TGTGCCAGTAGCTCACTCCATGGAGGAGGATACAATGAGCAGTTCTTC.

The chain combines TRBV7-9 with TRBJ2-5; 12 bases fit TRBD2. V lost 1 base and J lost 4; bases outside the gene matches: 7. The CDR3 covers 17 residues. CDR1 and CDR2 from the germline V gene are SEHNR and FQNEAQ (reference sequence). Here the CDR3 reads CASSLVKLAGGGETQYF. The CDR3 region has the DNA TGTGCCAGCAGCTTAGTAAAGCTAGCGGGAGGGGGAGAGACCCAGTACTTC.

This clone was counted between two and nine times. The gene calls are TRBV27 and TRBJ1-1; maybe TRBD1 (5 bases). Trimming shortened V by 3 bases and J by 0 bases, and 8 bases separated the two germline ends. The CDR3 covers 14 residues. Germline V gene sequence: CDR1 MNHEY, CDR2 SMNVEV (reference sequence). In DNA, the CDR3 is TGTGCCAGCAGTTTTGGGGGGATGAACACTGAAGCTTTCTTT. This sequence encodes CASSFGGMNTEAFF.

V gene TRBV30 combines with J gene TRBJ1-2; TRBD1 matches at 8 bases. Germline V gives CDR1 GTSNPN, CDR2 SVGIG (reference sequence). Germline trimming cut 5 bases from V and 7 bases from J; bases unmatched to any gene: 9. The CDR3 has 13 amino acids. Here the CDR3 reads CAWSPGQVGGYTF. The CDR3 DNA reads TGTGCCTGGTCCCCGGGACAGGTAGGTGGCTACACCTTC. Drawing the rest from reference TRBV30 and TRBJ1-2, the complete variable domain is SQTIHQWPATLVQPVGSPLSLECTVEGTSNPNLYWYRQAAGRGLQLLFYSVGIGQISSEVPQNLSASRPQDRQFILSSKKLLLSDSGFYLCAWSPGQVGGYTFGSGTRLTVV.